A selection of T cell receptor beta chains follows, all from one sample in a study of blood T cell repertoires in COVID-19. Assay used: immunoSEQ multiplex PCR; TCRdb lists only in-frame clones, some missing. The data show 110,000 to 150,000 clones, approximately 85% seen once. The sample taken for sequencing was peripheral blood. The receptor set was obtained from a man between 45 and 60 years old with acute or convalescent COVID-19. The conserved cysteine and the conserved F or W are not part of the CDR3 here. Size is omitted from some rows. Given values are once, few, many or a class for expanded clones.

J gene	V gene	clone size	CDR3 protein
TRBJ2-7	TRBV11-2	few	ASSTGTGGTRQY
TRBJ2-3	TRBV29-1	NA	SVVGTSGSTDTQY
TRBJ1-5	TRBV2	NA	ASSTGLSDQPQH
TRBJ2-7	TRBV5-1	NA	ASSSDPPDTAGYEQY
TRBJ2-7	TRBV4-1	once	ASSQAPRGLAFSYEQY
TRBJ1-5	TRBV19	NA	ASSRTGMVDQPQH
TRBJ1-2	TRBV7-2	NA	ASTLERYGYT
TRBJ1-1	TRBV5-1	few	ASSSLQGNTEAF
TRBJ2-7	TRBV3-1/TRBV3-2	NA	ASSPLSRGVYEQY
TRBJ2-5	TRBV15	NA	ATSQRQAWETQY
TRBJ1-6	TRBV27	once	ASTTRRDRGNNSPLH
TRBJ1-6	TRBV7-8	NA	ASTLLGGLQNSPLH
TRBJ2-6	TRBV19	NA	ASSPTSGISGANVLT
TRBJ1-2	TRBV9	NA	ASSVDSGEGGYT
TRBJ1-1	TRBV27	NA	ASSQTGPSTEAF
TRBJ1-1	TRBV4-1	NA	ASSQRSHSLKMTEAF